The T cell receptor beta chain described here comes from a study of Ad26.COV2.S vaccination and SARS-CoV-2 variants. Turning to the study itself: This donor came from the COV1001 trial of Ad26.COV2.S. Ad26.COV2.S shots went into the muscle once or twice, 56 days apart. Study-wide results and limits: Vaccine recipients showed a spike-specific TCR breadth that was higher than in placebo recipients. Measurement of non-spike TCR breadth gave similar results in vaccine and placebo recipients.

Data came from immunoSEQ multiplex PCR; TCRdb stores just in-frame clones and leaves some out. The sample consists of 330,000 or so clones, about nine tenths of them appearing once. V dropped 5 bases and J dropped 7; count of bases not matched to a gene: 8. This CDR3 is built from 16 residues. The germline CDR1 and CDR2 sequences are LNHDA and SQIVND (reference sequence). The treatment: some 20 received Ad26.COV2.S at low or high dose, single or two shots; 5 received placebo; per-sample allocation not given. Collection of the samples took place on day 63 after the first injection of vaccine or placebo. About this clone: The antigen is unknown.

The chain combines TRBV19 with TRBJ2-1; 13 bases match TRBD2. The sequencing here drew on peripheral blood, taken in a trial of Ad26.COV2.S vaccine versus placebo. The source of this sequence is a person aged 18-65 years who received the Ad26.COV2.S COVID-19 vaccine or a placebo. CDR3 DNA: TGTGCCAGTAGTGTATCCGGGACTAGCGGGGCAAATGAGCAGTTCTTC. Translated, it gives CASSVSGTSGANEQFF.